The 15 T cell receptor beta chains below all came from one sample that was sequenced in a study of cytomegalovirus exposure and HLA in healthy donors. PCR used 60 Vbeta primers and 13 Jbeta primers. Repertoires were generated with immunoSEQ multiplex PCR, while TCRdb's copy carries only in-frame clones and drops some. The sample includes over 200,000 clones, around 80% of them seen just once. The sequenced sample consisted of PBMCs. Every receptor here comes from a male donor in good health and CMV-seronegative.

This clone appeared a few times. The rearrangement links TRBV29-1 to TRBJ2-7; 8 positions match TRBD1. CDR3 length equals 15 residues. Germline trimming cut 2 bases from V and 6 bases from J; bases unmatched to any gene: 12. Per the germline V gene, CDR1 is SQVTM and CDR2 is ANQGSEA. The CDR3: CSVESLVSGGAEQYF. CDR3 DNA: TGCAGCGTTGAAAGTTTGGTTTCAGGGGGCGCCGAGCAGTACTTC.

CDR3 loop: CASSFRDSNQPQHF. The CDR3 nucleotides read TGTGCCAGCAGTTTCAGGGATAGCAATCAGCCCCAGCATTTT. The rearrangement links TRBV27 to TRBJ1-5; weak D call: TRBD1 (5 bases). CDR1 is MNHEY and CDR2 is SMNVEV in the germline V gene (reference sequence). This CDR3 comprises 14 residues. The ends were cut back, 3 bases at V and 0 bases at J, with 6 bases in the middle.

Of note for this clone: The same CDR3 also results from other DNA sequences found in this sample. The genes are TRBV20-1 and TRBJ2-5; no firm D call. The ends were cut back, 3 bases at V and 5 bases at J, with 4 bases in the middle. The CDR3 consists of 10 residues. Germline loops: CDR1 DFQATT, CDR2 SNEGSKA (reference sequence). The CDR3 bases are TGCAGTGCTAGGAGGGAGACCCAGTACTTC. Translating it yields CSARRETQYF.

The chain employs TRBV7-9 and TRBJ1-4, with 9 nucleotides matching TRBD1. Germline values: CDR1 SEHNR, CDR2 FQNEAQ (reference sequence). J was trimmed by 3 bases and V by 4 bases; bases with no gene match: 12. The CDR3 sequence is 18 residues long. The DNA for the CDR3 is TGTGCCAGCAGCTCCACCGGGACAGGGTATGGCGCTAATGAAAAACTGTTTTTT. Its translation is CASSSTGTGYGANEKLFF. Full variable domain (missing parts from reference TRBV7-9 and TRBJ1-4): DTGVSQNPRHKITKRGQNVTFRCDPISEHNRLYWYRQTLGQGPEFLTYFQNEAQLEKSRLLSDRFSAERPKGSFSTLEIQRTEQGDSAMYLCASSSTGTGYGANEKLFFGSGTQLSVL.

CDR3 in amino acids: CASSPSGGNSGNTIYF. In DNA, the CDR3 is TGTGCCAGCAGCCCCTCGGGTGGAAACTCTGGAAACACCATATATTTT. The gene calls are TRBV9 and TRBJ1-3; D remains unclear. This CDR3 is 16 amino acids long. The germline V gene has CDR1 SGDLS and CDR2 YYNGEE. V gave up 4 bases and J gave up 0 bases, with 14 bases separating them.

J is TRBJ1-2 and V is TRBV4-2; the D is unclear. From germline, CDR1 is LGHNA and CDR2 YNFKEQ. The CDR3 has 17 residues. V lost 0 bases to trimming and J lost 6 bases, with 20 bases between them. The CDR3 loop reads CASSQESNFGPLDGYTF. CDR3 nucleotides: TGTGCCAGCAGCCAAGAATCCAATTTCGGTCCCCTTGATGGCTACACCTTC.

The V call is TRBV15, the J call TRBJ1-4; D is possibly TRBD1 (6 bases). The CDR3 covers 13 residues. Trimming removed 8 bases at V and 5 bases at J, with 12 bases between. CDR1 is LNHNV, CDR2 YYDKDF, per germline (reference sequence). CDR3 in amino acids: CATVQGGNEKLFF. CDR3 nucleotides: TGTGCCACCGTACAGGGAGGGAATGAAAAACTGTTTTTT.

The chain uses TRBV28 and TRBJ2-7; TRBD1 agrees at 8 bases. This CDR3 has 15 amino acids. The trim removed 5 bases at V and 7 bases at J, leaving 13 bases unmatched. CDR1 and CDR2 from the germline V gene are MDHEN and SYDVKM. This chain's CDR3 is CASSITGTGKLEQYF. In nucleotides, the CDR3 is TGTGCCAGCAGTATAACCGGGACAGGCAAACTAGAGCAGTACTTC.

This chain links TRBV9 with TRBJ1-2; 9 bases are a match to TRBD1. The CDR3 has 15 residues. CDR1 and CDR2 (germline): SGDLS, YYNGEE. Trimming removed 4 bases from V and 6 bases from J; junction bases left unmatched: 10. The CDR3: CASSTILGTGNGYTF. CDR3 in DNA: TGTGCCAGCAGCACTATACTCGGGACAGGGAATGGCTACACCTTC. Full variable domain (missing parts from reference TRBV9 and TRBJ1-2): DSGVTQTPKHLITATGQRVTLRCSPRSGDLSVYWYQQSLDQGLQFLIQYYNGEERAKGNILERFSAQQFPDLHSELNLSSLELGDSALYFCASSTILGTGNGYTFGSGTRLTVV.

The rearrangement joins TRBV19 to TRBJ2-1; weak D call: TRBD2 (5 bases). V lost 3 bases and J lost 0, with 9 bases in between. Germline loops: CDR1 LNHDA, CDR2 SQIVND (reference sequence). The CDR3 is 15 residues long. In DNA form, the CDR3 reads TGTGCCAGTAGTATGCTGGGGAGCTCCTACAATGAGCAGTTCTTC. Its protein product is CASSMLGSSYNEQFF.

The chain couples TRBV27 to TRBJ1-2; possible D gene TRBD1, 5 bases. The CDR3 is 16 residues long. Trimming took 4 bases from V and 3 from J, leaving 18 bases between them. Germline lookup yields CDR1 MNHEY and CDR2 SMNVEV (reference sequence). The CDR3 DNA reads as TGTGCCAGCAGTTCACCCAGTTCGGGGGTGGACTATGGCTACACCTTC. Translated: CASSSPSSGVDYGYTF.

The sample holds a few counts of this clone. This chain uses TRBV5-1 with TRBJ1-1; D not certain. V was pared by 1 base and J by 6 bases, with 13 bases between. The CDR3 is 14 residues long. Germline-derived CDR1 and CDR2 are SGHRS and YFSETQ. The CDR3 DNA reads as TGCGCCAGCAGCTTGTTGGATGGGCTCGCTGAAGCTTTCTTT. This codes for CASSLLDGLAEAFF. The variable domain in full, with the rest retrieved from reference TRBV5-1 and TRBJ1-1, is KAGVTQTPRYLIKTRGQQVTLSCSPISGHRSVSWYQQTPGQGLQFLFEYFSETQRNKGNFPGRFSGRQFSNSRSEMNVSTLELGDSALYLCASSLLDGLAEAFFGQGTRLTVV.

The chain links TRBV7-3 to TRBJ2-1, with 8 bases matching TRBD1. V was pared by 2 bases and J by 5 bases, with 5 bases of the junction left unmatched. The CDR3 is 15 amino acids. Germline values: CDR1 SGHTA, CDR2 FQGTGA. CDR3 DNA sequence: TGTGCCAGCAGCTTAGTTCCGGACAGGGACAATGAGCAGTTCTTC. This gives the protein CASSLVPDRDNEQFF.

The V gene is TRBV15, the J gene TRBJ2-2; the match to TRBD2 covers 10 bases. Losses at the gene ends were 0 bases for V and 1 base for J; bases not matched to a gene: 23. CDR3 length: 24 amino acids. CDR1 is LNHNV and CDR2 is YYDKDF in the germline V gene (reference sequence). The DNA for the CDR3 is TGTGCCACCAGCAGAGATGTCAGCGGGAGGGCAAAGAGATACGCCAGTGGGAACACCGGGGAGCTGTTTTTT. The encoded protein is CATSRDVSGRAKRYASGNTGELFF.

The V gene is TRBV19, the J gene TRBJ2-1; TRBD2 aligns across 11 bases. The ends lost 3 bases at V and 3 bases at J; junction bases unmatched: 10. Germline CDR1 is LNHDA and CDR2 is SQIVND (reference sequence). There are 18 residues in the CDR3. The CDR3 protein is CASSISLAGGPGYNEQFF. The CDR3 nucleotides are TGTGCCAGTAGTATTTCCTTAGCGGGAGGGCCAGGCTACAATGAGCAGTTCTTC.